Below, 2 T cell receptor beta chains from the same sample are listed, as sequenced in a study of blood T cell repertoires in COVID-19. Sequencing was performed with immunoSEQ multiplex PCR; in TCRdb, only in-frame clones are kept and a portion is missing. This table holds some 410,000 clones, roughly 88% found once. Sequencing used PBMCs or T cells enriched from blood (not recorded which). All receptors come from a woman in her twenties or thirties with acute COVID-19.

The chain has TRBV24-1 and TRBJ2-7; D may be TRBD1 (6 bases). Trimming took 4 bases from V and 2 from J, leaving 8 bases between them. This CDR3 spans 13 amino acids. Per germline, CDR1 KGHDR and CDR2 SFDVKD. CDR3 bases: TGTGCCACCAGTGACAGGGGACCCTACGAGCAGTACTTC. This translates into CATSDRGPYEQYF.

V and J are TRBV5-1 and TRBJ2-5; 7 bases fit TRBD2. The junction had 3 bases not matched to a gene; V was cut back by 5 bases and J by 2 bases. Per the germline V gene, CDR1 is SGHRS and CDR2 is YFSETQ. CDR3 length: 13 residues. The CDR3 region has the DNA TGCGCCAGCAGTAACGGGGGGCAAGAGACCCAGTACTTC. This gives the protein CASSNGGQETQYF.